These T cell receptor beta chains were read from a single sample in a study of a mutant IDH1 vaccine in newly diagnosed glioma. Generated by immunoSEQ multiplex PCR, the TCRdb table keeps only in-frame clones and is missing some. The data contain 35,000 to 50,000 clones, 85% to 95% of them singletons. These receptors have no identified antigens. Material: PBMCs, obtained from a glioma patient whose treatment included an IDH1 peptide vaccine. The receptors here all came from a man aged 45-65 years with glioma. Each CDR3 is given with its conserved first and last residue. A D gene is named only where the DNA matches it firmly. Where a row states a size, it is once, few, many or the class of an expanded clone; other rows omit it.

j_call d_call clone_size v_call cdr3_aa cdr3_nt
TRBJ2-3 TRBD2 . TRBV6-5 CASSFRTSGGRNTQYF TGTGCCAGCAGTTTTCGGACTAGCGGGGGGCGAAATACGCAGTATTTT
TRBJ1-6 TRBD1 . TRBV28 CASSQLTGGKIYNSPLHF TGTGCCAGCAGCCAACTTACAGGGGGCAAGATCTATAATTCACCCCTCCACTTT
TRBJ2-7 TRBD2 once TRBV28 CASSGSGFSSYEQYF TGTGCCAGCAGTGGTAGCGGGTTCAGCTCCTACGAGCAGTACTTC
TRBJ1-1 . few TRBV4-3 CASSHQTRNTEAFF TGCGCCAGCAGCCATCAAACAAGGAACACTGAAGCTTTCTTT
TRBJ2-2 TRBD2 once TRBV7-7 CASSTGGTGELFF TGTGCTAGCAGCACGGGAGGGACCGGGGAGCTGTTTTTT
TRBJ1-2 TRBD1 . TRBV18 CASSPRDSSYGYTF TGTGCCAGCTCCCCTCGGGACAGCTCCTATGGCTACACCTTC
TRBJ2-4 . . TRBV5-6 CASSFSPGPLAKNIQYF TGTGCCAGCAGTTTTTCCCCCGGACCATTAGCCAAAAACATTCAGTACTTC
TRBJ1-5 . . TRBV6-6 CASSRGGGPEYQPQHF TGTGCCAGCAGCCGGGGGGGAGGTCCTGAATATCAGCCCCAGCATTTT
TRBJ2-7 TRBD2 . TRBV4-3 CASSPGLAPYEQYF TGCGCCAGCAGCCCGGGACTAGCTCCCTACGAGCAGTACTTC
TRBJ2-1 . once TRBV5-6 CASSPWGLPYNEQFF TGTGCCAGCAGCCCGTGGGGGTTACCCTACAATGAGCAGTTCTTC
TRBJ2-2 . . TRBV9 CASSEGQNTGELFF TGTGCCAGCAGCGAGGGACAGAACACCGGGGAGCTGTTTTTT
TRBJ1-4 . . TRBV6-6 CASSYSMRSTNEKLFF TGTGCCAGCAGTTACTCGATGAGGAGTACTAATGAAAAACTGTTTTTT
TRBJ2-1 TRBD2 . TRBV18 CASSPRPSGGEQFF TGTGCCAGCTCACCACGGCCTAGCGGTGGGGAGCAGTTCTTC
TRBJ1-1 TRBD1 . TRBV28 CASSQTPGTGGADVLAFF TGTGCCAGCAGCCAAACGCCCGGGACAGGGGGCGCGGACGTGTTAGCTTTCTTT
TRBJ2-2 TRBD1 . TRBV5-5 CASSQPGTGRTGELFF TGTGCCAGCAGCCAGCCCGGGACAGGCAGGACCGGGGAGCTGTTTTTT
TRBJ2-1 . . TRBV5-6 CASSLGRSSYNEQFF TGTGCCAGCAGCTTGGGCAGGAGCTCCTACAATGAGCAGTTCTTC
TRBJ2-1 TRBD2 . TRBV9 CATSREGGRDEQFF TGTGCCACCTCCCGAGAGGGCGGGAGGGATGAGCAGTTCTTC
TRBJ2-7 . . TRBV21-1 CASSKGTGLPYEQYF TGTGCCAGCAGCAAAGGGACAGGTTTACCGTACGAGCAGTACTTC
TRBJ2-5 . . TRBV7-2 CASSLRLQETQYF TGTGCCAGCAGCTTGAGACTGCAAGAGACCCAGTACTTC
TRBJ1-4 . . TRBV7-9 CASSPDPGRPNEKLFF TGTGCCAGCAGTCCAGATCCGGGACGGCCTAATGAAAAACTGTTTTTT
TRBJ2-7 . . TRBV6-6 CASSKGTYGEQYF TGTGCCAGCAGTAAGGGGACCTACGGCGAGCAGTACTTC
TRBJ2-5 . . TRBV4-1 CASSPHPRAPSGEQYF TGCGCCAGCAGCCCACACCCCAGGGCCCCCTCGGGGGAGCAGTACTTC
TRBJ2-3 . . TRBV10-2 CASSPTRWDTQYF TGCGCCAGCAGCCCTACAAGATGGGATACGCAGTATTTT
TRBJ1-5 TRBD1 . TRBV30 CAWDTGDPRAQHF TGTGCCTGGGATACAGGGGACCCCAGGGCCCAGCATTTT
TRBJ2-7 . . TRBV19 CASSRGAYEQYF TGTGCCAGTAGTAGGGGCGCCTACGAGCAGTACTTC
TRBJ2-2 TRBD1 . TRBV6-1 CASSGTGEAGELFF TGTGCCAGCAGTGGGACAGGGGAAGCCGGGGAGCTGTTTTTT
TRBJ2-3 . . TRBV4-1 CASSQTGTDTQYF TGCGCCAGCAGTCAAACAGGAACTGATACGCAGTATTTT
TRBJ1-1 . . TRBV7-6 CASSIRPGPGNTEAFF TGTGCCAGCAGCATCCGCCCCGGGCCCGGGAACACTGAAGCTTTCTTT
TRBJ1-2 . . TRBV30 CAWSVFVAGYGYTF TGTGCCTGGAGTGTATTTGTAGCAGGCTATGGCTACACCTTC
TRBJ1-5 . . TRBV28 CACKRSSNQPQHF TGTGCCTGCAAGAGGTCGAGCAATCAGCCCCAGCATTTT
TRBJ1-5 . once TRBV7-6 CASSQGGGNQPQHF TGTGCCAGCAGCCAGGGCGGGGGTAATCAGCCCCAGCATTTT
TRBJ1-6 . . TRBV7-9 CASSLGQGPNSPLHF TGTGCCAGCAGCTTAGGGCAGGGGCCAAATTCACCCCTCCACTTT
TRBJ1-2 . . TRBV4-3 CASSQARPGGYTF TGCGCCAGCAGCCAAGCCCGACCAGGGGGCTACACCTTC
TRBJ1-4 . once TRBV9 CASSVTQGPNEKLFF TGTGCCAGCAGCGTTACACAGGGACCTAATGAAAAACTGTTTTTT
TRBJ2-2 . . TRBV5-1 CASSLERESHTGELFF TGCGCCAGCAGCTTGGAACGCGAAAGCCACACCGGGGAGCTGTTTTTT
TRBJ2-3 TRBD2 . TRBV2 CASSRGLAGETDTQYF TGTGCCAGCAGCCGAGGACTAGCGGGAGAAACAGATACGCAGTATTTT
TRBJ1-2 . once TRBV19 CASHTLATYGYTF TGTGCCAGTCACACCCTCGCTACCTATGGCTACACCTTC
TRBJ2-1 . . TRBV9 CASSVGVGSYNEQFF TGTGCCAGCAGCGTAGGGGTAGGGAGCTACAATGAGCAGTTCTTC
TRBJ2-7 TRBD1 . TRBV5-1 CASSPWTGPSYEQYF TGCGCCAGCAGCCCCTGGACAGGGCCCTCCTACGAGCAGTACTTC
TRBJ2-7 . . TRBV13 CASSLGTGYEQYF TGTGCCAGCAGCTTAGGGACAGGCTACGAGCAGTACTTC